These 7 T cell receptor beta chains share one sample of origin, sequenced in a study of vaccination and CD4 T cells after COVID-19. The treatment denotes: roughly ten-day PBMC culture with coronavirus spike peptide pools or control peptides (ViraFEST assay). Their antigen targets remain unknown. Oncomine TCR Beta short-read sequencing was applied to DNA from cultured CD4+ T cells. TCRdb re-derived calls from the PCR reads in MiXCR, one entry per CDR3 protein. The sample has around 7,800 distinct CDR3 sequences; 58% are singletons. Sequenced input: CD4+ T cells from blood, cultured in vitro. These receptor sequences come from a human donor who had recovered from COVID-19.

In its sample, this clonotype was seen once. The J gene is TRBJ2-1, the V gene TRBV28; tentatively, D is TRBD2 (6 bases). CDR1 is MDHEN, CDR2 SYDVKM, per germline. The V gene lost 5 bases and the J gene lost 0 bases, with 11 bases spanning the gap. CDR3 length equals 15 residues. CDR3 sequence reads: CASSRSGSSYNEQFF. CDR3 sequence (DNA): TGTGCCAGCAGTCGTAGCGGAAGCTCCTACAATGAGCAGTTCTTC.

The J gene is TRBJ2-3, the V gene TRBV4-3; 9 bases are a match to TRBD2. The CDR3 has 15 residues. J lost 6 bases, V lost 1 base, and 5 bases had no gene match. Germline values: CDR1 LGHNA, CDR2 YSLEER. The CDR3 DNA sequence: TGCGCCAGCAGCCAAGTTCGCGGGGGGGGGGATACGCAGTATTTT. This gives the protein CASSQVRGGGDTQYF.

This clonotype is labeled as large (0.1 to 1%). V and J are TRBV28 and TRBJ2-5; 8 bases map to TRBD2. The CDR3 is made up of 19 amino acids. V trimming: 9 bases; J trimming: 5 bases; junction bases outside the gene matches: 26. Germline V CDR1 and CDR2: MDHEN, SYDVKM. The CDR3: CARGTIAGLLRGALETQYF. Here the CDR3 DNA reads TGTGCCAGAGGGACTATAGCGGGACTCCTACGTGGCGCCTTGGAGACCCAGTACTTC.

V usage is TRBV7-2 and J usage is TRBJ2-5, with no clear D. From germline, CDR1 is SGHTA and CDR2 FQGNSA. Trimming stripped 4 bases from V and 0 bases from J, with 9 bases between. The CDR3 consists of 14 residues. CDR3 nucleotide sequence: TGTGCCAGCAGCTCTCGGGCCTACCAAGAGACCCAGTACTTC. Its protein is CASSSRAYQETQYF. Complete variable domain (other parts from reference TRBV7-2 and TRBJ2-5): GAGVSQSPSNKVTEKGKDVELRCDPISGHTALYWYRQSLGQGLEFLIYFQGNSAPDKSGLPSDRFSAERTGGSVSTLTIQRTQQEDSAVYLCASSSRAYQETQYFGPGTRLLVL.

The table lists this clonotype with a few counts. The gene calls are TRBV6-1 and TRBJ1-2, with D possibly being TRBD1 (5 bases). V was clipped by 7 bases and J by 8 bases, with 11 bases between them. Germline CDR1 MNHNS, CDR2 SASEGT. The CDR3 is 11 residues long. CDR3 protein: CASTRERGYTF. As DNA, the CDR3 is TGTGCCAGCACCAGGGAGCGAGGCTACACCTTC.

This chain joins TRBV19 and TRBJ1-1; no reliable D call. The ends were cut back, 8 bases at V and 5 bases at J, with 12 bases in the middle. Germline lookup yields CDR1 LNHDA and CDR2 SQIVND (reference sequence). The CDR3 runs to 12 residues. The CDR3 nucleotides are TGTGCCAGTCACAGAGGAAGGACTGAAGCTTTCTTT. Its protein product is CASHRGRTEAFF.

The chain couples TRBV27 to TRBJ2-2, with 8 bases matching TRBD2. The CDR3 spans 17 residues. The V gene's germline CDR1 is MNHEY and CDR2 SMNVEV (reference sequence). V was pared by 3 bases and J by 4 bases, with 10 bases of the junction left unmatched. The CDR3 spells CASSFPLPGGVTGELFF. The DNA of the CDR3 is TGTGCCAGCAGTTTCCCCCTCCCGGGGGGGGTCACCGGGGAGCTGTTTTTT.